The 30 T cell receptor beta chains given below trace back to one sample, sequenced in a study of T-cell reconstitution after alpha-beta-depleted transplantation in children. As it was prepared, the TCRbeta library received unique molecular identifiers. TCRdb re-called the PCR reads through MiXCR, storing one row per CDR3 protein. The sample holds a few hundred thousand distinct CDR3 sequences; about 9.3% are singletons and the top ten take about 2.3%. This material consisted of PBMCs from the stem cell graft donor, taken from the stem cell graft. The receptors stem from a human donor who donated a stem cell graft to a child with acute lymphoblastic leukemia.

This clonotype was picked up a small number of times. CDR3 sequence reads: CASSQEDGTLNTGELFF. DNA for the CDR3: TGCGCCAGCAGCCAAGAGGACGGGACTCTTAACACCGGGGAGCTGTTTTTT. The chain is built from TRBV4-3 and TRBJ2-2; a weak D match, TRBD2 (6 bases). The V gene's germline CDR1 is LGHNA and CDR2 YSLEER. This CDR3 is 17 amino acids long. V lost 0 bases and J 2 bases, leaving 13 bases between the germline ends.

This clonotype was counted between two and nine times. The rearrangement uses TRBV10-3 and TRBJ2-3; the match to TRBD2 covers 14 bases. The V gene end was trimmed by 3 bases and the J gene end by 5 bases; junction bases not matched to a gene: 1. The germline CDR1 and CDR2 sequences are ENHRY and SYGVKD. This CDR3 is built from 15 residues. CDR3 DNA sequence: TGTGCCATCAGTGACGGACTAGCGGGAGGAGATACGCAGTATTTT. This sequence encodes CAISDGLAGGDTQYF.

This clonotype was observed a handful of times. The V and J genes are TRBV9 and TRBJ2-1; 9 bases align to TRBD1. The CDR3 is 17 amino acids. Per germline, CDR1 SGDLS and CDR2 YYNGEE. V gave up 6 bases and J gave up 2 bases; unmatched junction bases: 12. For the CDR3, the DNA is TGTGCCAGCACGCGGGACAGGGACGATGAAACCTACAATGAGCAGTTCTTC. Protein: CASTRDRDDETYNEQFF.

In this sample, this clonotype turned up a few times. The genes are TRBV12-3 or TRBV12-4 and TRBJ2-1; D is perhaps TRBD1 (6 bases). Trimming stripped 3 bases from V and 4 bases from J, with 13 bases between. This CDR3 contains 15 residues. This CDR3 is CASSFDRLEYNEQFF. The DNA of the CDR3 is TGTGCCAGCAGTTTCGACAGGCTAGAGTACAATGAGCAGTTCTTC.

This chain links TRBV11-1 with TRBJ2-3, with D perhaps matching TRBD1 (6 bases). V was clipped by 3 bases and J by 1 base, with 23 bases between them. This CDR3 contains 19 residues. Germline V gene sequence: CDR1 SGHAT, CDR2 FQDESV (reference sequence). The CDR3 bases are TGTGCCAGCAGCTTCGGTTCACTCGGGACACTCGGACGCACAGATACGCAGTATTTT. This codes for CASSFGSLGTLGRTDTQYF.

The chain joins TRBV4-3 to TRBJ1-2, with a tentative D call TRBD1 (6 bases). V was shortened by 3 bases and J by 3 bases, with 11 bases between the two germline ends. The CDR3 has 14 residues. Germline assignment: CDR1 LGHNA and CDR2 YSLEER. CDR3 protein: CASSQGGSDYGYTF. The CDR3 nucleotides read TGCGCCAGCAGCCAGGGGGGCTCGGACTATGGCTACACCTTC.

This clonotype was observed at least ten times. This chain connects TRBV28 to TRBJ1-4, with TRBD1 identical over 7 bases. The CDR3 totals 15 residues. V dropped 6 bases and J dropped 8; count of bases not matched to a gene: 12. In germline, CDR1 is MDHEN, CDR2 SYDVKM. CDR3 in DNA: TGTGCCAGCAGCACAGGGACAGCCCGTGGAGAAAAACTGTTTTTT. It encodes CASSTGTARGEKLFF.

CDR3 sequence reads: CASTSSGSPYNEQFF. The CDR3 DNA reads TGTGCCAGCACTTCCAGCGGGAGTCCCTACAATGAGCAGTTCTTC. The chain combines TRBV12-3 or TRBV12-4 with TRBJ2-1, with 8 bases aligning to TRBD2. V gave up 7 bases and J gave up 2 bases; unmatched junction bases: 7. The CDR3 is 15 residues long.

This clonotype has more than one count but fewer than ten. The CDR3 reads CASSFGEGRTYNSPLHF. Here the CDR3 DNA reads TGTGCCAGCAGTTTCGGGGAGGGGAGGACCTATAATTCACCCCTCCACTTT. V is TRBV12-3 or TRBV12-4 and J is TRBJ1-6, with D possibly TRBD1 on 5 matching bases. Deletions cut 3 bases from V and 2 bases from J, with 14 bases between. The CDR3 is made up of 17 amino acids.

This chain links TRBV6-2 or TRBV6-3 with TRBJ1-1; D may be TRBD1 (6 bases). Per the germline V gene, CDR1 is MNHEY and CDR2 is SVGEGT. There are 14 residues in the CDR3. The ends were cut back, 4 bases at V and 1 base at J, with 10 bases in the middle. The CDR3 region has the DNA TGTGCCAGCAGTTCTGACAGGCCGAACACTGAAGCTTTCTTT. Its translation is CASSSDRPNTEAFF.

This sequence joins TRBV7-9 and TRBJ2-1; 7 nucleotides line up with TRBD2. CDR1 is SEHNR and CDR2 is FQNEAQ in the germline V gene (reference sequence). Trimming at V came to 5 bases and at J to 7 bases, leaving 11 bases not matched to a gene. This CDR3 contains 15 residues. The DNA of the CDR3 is TGTGCCAGCAGCCCCCAGCGGGATAGCCCGAATGAGCAGTTCTTC. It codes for CASSPQRDSPNEQFF.

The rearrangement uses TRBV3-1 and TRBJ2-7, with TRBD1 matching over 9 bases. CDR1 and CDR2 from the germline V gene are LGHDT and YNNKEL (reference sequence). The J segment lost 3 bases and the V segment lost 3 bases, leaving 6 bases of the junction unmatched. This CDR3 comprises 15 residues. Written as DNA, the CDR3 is TGTGCCAGCAGCCAGCCGGGACAGGGTTTCTACGAGCAGTACTTC. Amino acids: CASSQPGQGFYEQYF.

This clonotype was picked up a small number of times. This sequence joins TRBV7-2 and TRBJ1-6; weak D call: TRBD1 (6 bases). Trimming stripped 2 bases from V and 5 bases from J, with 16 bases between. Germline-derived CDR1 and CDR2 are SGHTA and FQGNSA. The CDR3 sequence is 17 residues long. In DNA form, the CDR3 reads TGTGCCAGCAGCTTACTAACAGGGCGCTGGGATAATTCACCCCTCCACTTT. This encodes CASSLLTGRWDNSPLHF.

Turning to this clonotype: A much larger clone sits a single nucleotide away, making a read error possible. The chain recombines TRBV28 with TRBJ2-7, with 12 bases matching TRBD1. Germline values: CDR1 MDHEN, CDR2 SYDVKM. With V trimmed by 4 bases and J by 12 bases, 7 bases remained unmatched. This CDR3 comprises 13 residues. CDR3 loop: CASSSGQGAKPYF. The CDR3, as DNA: TGTGCCAGCAGTTCGGGACAGGGGGCGAAGCCGTACTTC.

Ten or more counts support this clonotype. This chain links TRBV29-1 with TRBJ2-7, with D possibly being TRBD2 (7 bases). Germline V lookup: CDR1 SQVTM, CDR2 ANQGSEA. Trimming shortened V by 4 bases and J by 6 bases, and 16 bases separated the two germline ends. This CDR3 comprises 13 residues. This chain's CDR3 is CSVARGGRLEQYF. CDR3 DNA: TGCAGCGTTGCAAGGGGGGGACGTCTCGAGCAGTACTTC.

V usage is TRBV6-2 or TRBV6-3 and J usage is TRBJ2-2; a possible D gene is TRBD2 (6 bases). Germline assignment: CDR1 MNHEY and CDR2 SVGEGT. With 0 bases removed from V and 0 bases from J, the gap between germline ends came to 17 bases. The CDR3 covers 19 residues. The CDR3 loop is CASSYSSPGWGANTGELFF. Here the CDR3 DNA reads TGTGCCAGCAGTTACTCGTCCCCTGGTTGGGGGGCGAACACCGGGGAGCTGTTTTTT.

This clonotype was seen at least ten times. The CDR3 coding sequence is TGCAGCGTTGAGGGGTGGAGCGGGGTTAATGAGCAGTTCTTC. Translating it yields CSVEGWSGVNEQFF. V is TRBV29-1 and J is TRBJ2-1, with 7 bases fitting TRBD2. Germline V CDR1 and CDR2: SQVTM, ANQGSEA. CDR3 length: 14 residues. The V and J ends lost 3 bases and 7 bases, in that order; junction bases with no gene match: 9.

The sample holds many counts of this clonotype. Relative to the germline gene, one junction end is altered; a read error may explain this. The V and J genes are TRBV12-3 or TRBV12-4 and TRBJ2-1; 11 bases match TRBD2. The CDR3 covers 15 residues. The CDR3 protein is CASSIAGGFGNEQFF. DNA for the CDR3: TGTGCCAGCAGTATAGCGGGAGGGTTTGGCAATGAGCAGTTCTTC.

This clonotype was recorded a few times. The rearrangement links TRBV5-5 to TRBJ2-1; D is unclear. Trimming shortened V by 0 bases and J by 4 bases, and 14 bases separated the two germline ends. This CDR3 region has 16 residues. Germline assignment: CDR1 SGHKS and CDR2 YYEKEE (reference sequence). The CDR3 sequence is CASSLDLEVFYNEQFF. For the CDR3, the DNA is TGTGCCAGCAGCTTGGACCTAGAGGTTTTTTACAATGAGCAGTTCTTC.

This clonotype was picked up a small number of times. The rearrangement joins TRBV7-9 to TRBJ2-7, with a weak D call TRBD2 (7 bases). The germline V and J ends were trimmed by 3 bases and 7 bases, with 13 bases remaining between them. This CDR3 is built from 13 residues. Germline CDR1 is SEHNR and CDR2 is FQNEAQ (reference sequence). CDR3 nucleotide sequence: TGTGCCAGCAGCTTTCCGGGGGGCGGAGAGCAGTACTTC. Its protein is CASSFPGGGEQYF.

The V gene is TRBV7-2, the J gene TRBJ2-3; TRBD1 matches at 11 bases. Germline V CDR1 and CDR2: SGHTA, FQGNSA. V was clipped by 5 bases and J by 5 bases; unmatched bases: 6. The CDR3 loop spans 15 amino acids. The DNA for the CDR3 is TGTGCCAGCAGCCAAGGGACAGGGGGGGTAGATACGCAGTATTTT. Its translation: CASSQGTGGVDTQYF.

CDR3 sequence: CASSPGVGHAGYEQYF. In DNA, the CDR3 is TGCGCCAGCAGCCCCGGGGTGGGACATGCGGGTTACGAGCAGTACTTC. The gene calls are TRBV4-3 and TRBJ2-7; a possible D gene is TRBD1 (6 bases). The germline V gene encodes CDR1 LGHNA and CDR2 YSLEER. Trimming removed 4 bases at V and 4 bases at J, with 20 bases between. The CDR3 runs to 16 residues.

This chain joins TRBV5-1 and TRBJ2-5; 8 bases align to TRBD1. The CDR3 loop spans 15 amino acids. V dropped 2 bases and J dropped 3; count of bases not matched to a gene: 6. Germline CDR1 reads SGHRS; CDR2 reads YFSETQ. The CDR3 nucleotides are TGCGCCAGCAGCTTTCGGACAGGGAAGGAAGAGACCCAGTACTTC. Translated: CASSFRTGKEETQYF.

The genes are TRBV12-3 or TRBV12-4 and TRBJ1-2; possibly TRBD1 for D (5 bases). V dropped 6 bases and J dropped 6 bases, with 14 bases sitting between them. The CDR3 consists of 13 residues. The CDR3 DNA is TGTGCCAGCAGCCTAGGGGCAAGGGATGGCTACACCTTC. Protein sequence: CASSLGARDGYTF.

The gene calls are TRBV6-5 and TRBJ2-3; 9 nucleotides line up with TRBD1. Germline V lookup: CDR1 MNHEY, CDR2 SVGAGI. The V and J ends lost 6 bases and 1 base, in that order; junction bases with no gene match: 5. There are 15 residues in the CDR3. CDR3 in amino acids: CASSTRQGGTDTQYF. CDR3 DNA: TGTGCCAGCAGCACCCGACAGGGGGGCACAGATACGCAGTATTTT.

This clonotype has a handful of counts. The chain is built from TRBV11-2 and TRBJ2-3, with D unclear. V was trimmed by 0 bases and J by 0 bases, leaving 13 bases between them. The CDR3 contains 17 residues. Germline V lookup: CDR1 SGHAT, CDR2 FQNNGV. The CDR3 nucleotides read TGTGCCAGCAGCTTAGAGGGCGTCCTAATTAGCACAGATACGCAGTATTTT. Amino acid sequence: CASSLEGVLISTDTQYF.

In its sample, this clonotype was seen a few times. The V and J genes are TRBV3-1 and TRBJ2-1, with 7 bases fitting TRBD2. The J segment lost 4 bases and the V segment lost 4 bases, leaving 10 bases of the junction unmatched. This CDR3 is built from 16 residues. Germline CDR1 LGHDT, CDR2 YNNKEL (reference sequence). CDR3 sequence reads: CASSPRESGAYNEQFF. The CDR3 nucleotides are TGTGCCAGCAGCCCCCGAGAAAGCGGGGCTTACAATGAGCAGTTCTTC.

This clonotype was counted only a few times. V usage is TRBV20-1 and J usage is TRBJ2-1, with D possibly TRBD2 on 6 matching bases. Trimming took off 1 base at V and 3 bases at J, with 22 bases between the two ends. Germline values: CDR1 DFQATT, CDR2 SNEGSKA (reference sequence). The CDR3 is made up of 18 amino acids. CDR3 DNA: TGCAGTGCTAGAGGGAATAGCGGAAAAGGCTTATACTACAATGAGCAGTTCTTC. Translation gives CSARGNSGKGLYYNEQFF.

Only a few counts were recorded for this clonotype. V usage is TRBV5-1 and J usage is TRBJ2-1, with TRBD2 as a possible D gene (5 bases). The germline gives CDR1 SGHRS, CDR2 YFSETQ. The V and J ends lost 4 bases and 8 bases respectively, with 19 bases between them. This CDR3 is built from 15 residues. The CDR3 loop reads CASSARDFPGHEQFF. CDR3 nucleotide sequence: TGCGCCAGCAGCGCCCGGGATTTCCCCGGGCATGAGCAGTTCTTC. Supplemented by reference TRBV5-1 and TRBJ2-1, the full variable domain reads KAGVTQTPRYLIKTRGQQVTLSCSPISGHRSVSWYQQTPGQGLQFLFEYFSETQRNKGNFPGRFSGRQFSNSRSEMNVSTLELGDSALYLCASSARDFPGHEQFFGPGTRLTVL.

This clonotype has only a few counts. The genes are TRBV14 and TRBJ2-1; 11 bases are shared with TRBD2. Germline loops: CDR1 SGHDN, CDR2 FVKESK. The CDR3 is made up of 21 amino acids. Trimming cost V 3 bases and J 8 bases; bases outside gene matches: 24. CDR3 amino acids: CASSQFPGLAEFWDGSDEQFF. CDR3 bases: TGTGCCAGCAGCCAGTTCCCGGGACTAGCGGAGTTTTGGGACGGTTCGGATGAGCAGTTCTTC.